These 17 T cell receptor beta chains came from one sample sequenced in a study of blood T cell repertoires in COVID-19. Profiled with immunoSEQ multiplex PCR; TCRdb holds only in-frame clones, not every one. The sample lists about 150,000 clones, around 83% occurring once. Specimen: peripheral blood. These receptor sequences come from a woman aged 60-75 years with acute or convalescent COVID-19.

This chain joins TRBV4-1 and TRBJ2-2; D is uncertain. The V gene lost 3 bases and the J gene lost 7 bases, with 6 bases spanning the gap. Per the germline V gene, CDR1 is MGHRA and CDR2 is YSYEKL. The CDR3 is 12 amino acids. DNA of the CDR3: TGCGCCAGCAGCCATCCGGTCGGGGAGCTGTTTTTT. As protein: CASSHPVGELFF.

J is TRBJ1-2 and V is TRBV10-3; D is perhaps TRBD1 (5 bases). CDR1 and CDR2 (germline): ENHRY, SYGVKD. V lost 5 bases to trimming and J lost 0 bases, with 7 bases between them. The CDR3 extends over 13 amino acids. This chain's CDR3 is CAISWDSNYGYTF. In DNA, the CDR3 is TGTGCCATCAGTTGGGACTCTAACTATGGCTACACCTTC.

The chain is built from TRBV3-1 (or the pseudogene TRBV3-2) and TRBJ2-5; 11 bases align to TRBD2. From germline, CDR1 is LGHDT and CDR2 YNNKEL (reference sequence). V was clipped by 4 bases and J by 3 bases; unmatched bases: 1. The CDR3 is made up of 14 amino acids. The CDR3 is CASSPTSGEETQYF. In DNA form, the CDR3 reads TGTGCCAGCAGCCCGACTAGCGGGGAAGAGACCCAGTACTTC.

The CDR3 DNA reads TGTGCCAGCAGCTTAGCAGGGGGCTCGGGGACTGAAGCTTTCTTT. Translating it yields CASSLAGGSGTEAFF. V gene TRBV7-3 combines with J gene TRBJ1-1; 8 bases are a match to TRBD1. V lost 2 bases, J lost 5 bases, and 7 bases stayed unmatched. The V gene's germline CDR1 is SGHTA and CDR2 FQGTGA. The CDR3 sequence is 15 residues long.

The chain's CDR3 is CASSDSGAPKGYEQYF. CDR3 DNA sequence: TGTGCCAGCAGTGACAGCGGGGCACCAAAGGGGTACGAGCAGTACTTC. The chain carries TRBV6-1 and TRBJ2-7; 7 bases fit TRBD2. With 3 bases clipped from V and 4 bases from J, the junction kept 12 bases outside the gene matches. The germline CDR1 and CDR2 sequences are MNHNS and SASEGT. The CDR3 loop spans 16 amino acids.

This clone has only one observation. For the CDR3, the DNA is TGCGCCAGCAGCCAAGATCCGGACAGTCGCTATGGCTACACCTTC. Its translation: CASSQDPDSRYGYTF. The chain has TRBV4-1 and TRBJ1-2; D is perhaps TRBD1 (6 bases). Germline lookup yields CDR1 MGHRA and CDR2 YSYEKL. The V end was cut by 0 bases, the J end by 4 bases, with 12 bases between. The CDR3 has 15 amino acids.

This chain links TRBV9 with TRBJ1-1; D is unresolved. Per the germline V gene, CDR1 is SGDLS and CDR2 is YYNGEE. The CDR3 is made up of 14 amino acids. V gave up 0 bases and J gave up 5 bases, with 11 bases separating them. CDR3 in amino acids: CASSVVSVVTEAFF. CDR3 nucleotides: TGTGCCAGCAGCGTAGTGTCGGTAGTGACTGAAGCTTTCTTT.

A few counts support this clone. The genes are TRBV7-9 and TRBJ1-2; 8 nucleotides agree with TRBD1. The CDR3 is made up of 13 amino acids. V lost 5 bases, J lost 3 bases, and 2 bases stayed unmatched. Germline V gene data show CDR1 as SEHNR and CDR2 as FQNEAQ (reference sequence). CDR3 region: CASSQGADYGYTF. As DNA, the CDR3 is TGTGCCAGCAGCCAGGGGGCCGACTATGGCTACACCTTC.

This clone was counted once. This chain joins TRBV19 and TRBJ1-1, with D possibly matching TRBD1 (5 bases). The V gene lost 7 bases and the J gene lost 4 bases, with 19 bases spanning the gap. Germline CDR1 reads LNHDA; CDR2 reads SQIVND (reference sequence). This CDR3 region has 15 residues. This CDR3 is CASTLPGGVSTEAFF. The CDR3 DNA follows: TGTGCCAGTACCTTACCGGGGGGGGTGAGCACTGAAGCTTTCTTT.

The gene calls are TRBV6-1 and TRBJ2-7, with TRBD2 matching 12 bases. Germline V gives CDR1 MNHNS, CDR2 SASEGT. J was trimmed by 2 bases and V by 3 bases; bases with no gene match: 8. CDR3 length: 17 amino acids. CDR3 loop: CASSDPGLAGGPYEQYF. The DNA for the CDR3 is TGTGCCAGCAGTGATCCGGGGCTAGCGGGGGGGCCCTACGAGCAGTACTTC.

V gene TRBV5-1 combines with J gene TRBJ1-4; TRBD1 might be the D (5 bases). CDR1 is SGHRS, CDR2 YFSETQ, per germline. V was pared by 4 bases and J by 0 bases, with 13 bases between. CDR3 length equals 16 residues. CDR3 coding DNA: TGCGCCAGCAGCGGGAACAGGTTCGCAACTAATGAAAAACTGTTTTTT. Translation: CASSGNRFATNEKLFF. Together with reference TRBV5-1 and TRBJ1-4, the CDR3 gives the full variable domain: KAGVTQTPRYLIKTRGQQVTLSCSPISGHRSVSWYQQTPGQGLQFLFEYFSETQRNKGNFPGRFSGRQFSNSRSEMNVSTLELGDSALYLCASSGNRFATNEKLFFGSGTQLSVL.

CDR3 residues: CASSWTVTDTQYF. In nucleotides, the CDR3 is TGTGCCAGCAGCTGGACAGTCACAGATACGCAGTATTTT. The chain is built from TRBV7-8 and TRBJ2-3; TRBD1 might be the D (6 bases). Trimming pared 4 bases from V and 2 bases from J, leaving 7 bases between. Germline V gene lookup returns CDR1 SGHVS and CDR2 FQNEAQ. CDR3 size: 13 residues.

This sequence joins TRBV6-5 and TRBJ2-5; 10 bases align to TRBD1. This CDR3 region has 15 residues. CDR1 and CDR2 from the germline V gene are MNHEY and SVGAGI. V shed 6 bases and J 1 base; nucleotides not matched to a gene: 5. CDR3 sequence reads: CASRDRDRGQETQYF. The DNA for the CDR3 is TGTGCCAGCAGGGACCGGGACAGGGGCCAAGAGACCCAGTACTTC.

This clone appeared a few times. V and J are TRBV12-5 and TRBJ1-5; 9 nucleotides match TRBD1. The CDR3 length is 13 residues. The V gene end was trimmed by 7 bases and the J gene end by 7 bases; junction bases not matched to a gene: 5. CDR1 is LGHNT and CDR2 is FRNRAP in the germline V gene. Written as DNA, the CDR3 is TGTGCTAGTGCCGGGACAGGGTACCAGCCCCAGCATTTT. This encodes CASAGTGYQPQHF.

This chain connects TRBV7-9 to TRBJ1-5; 9 positions match TRBD1. CDR3 length: 16 residues. Germline lookup yields CDR1 SEHNR and CDR2 FQNEAQ (reference sequence). Trimming at V came to 5 bases and at J to 5 bases, leaving 10 bases not matched to a gene. DNA for the CDR3: TGTGCCAGCAGCCGCCAATCCGGGACAGGGTATCAGCCCCAGCATTTT. Its translation is CASSRQSGTGYQPQHF.

In the case of this clone: The junction and the germline gene differ at one end; a read error may be behind it. The chain has TRBV11-3 and TRBJ2-2, with D possibly being TRBD2 (5 bases). This CDR3 has 13 amino acids. Germline V gene data show CDR1 as SGHNT and CDR2 as YENEEA. CDR3 bases: TGTGCCAGCAGATTAGGGAGCACCGGGGAGCTGTTTTTT. Protein product: CASRLGSTGELFF. The full variable domain, in which reference TRBV11-3 and TRBJ2-2 provide the parts outside the CDR3, is EAGVVQSPRYKIIEKKQPVAFWCNPISGHNTLYWYLQNLGQGPELLIRYENEEAVDDSQLPKDRFSAERLKGVDSTLKIQPAELGDSAVYLCASRLGSTGELFFGEGSRLTVL.

The gene calls are TRBV7-9 and TRBJ2-5; TRBD1 agrees at 9 bases. CDR1 and CDR2 from the germline V gene are SEHNR and FQNEAQ (reference sequence). The CDR3 has 18 residues. Trimming at V came to 4 bases and at J to 3 bases, leaving 15 bases not matched to a gene. The DNA of the CDR3 is TGTGCCAGCAGCTCCACTAGGACCGGGACAGGGTGGAAAGAGACCCAGTACTTC. Translated: CASSSTRTGTGWKETQYF.